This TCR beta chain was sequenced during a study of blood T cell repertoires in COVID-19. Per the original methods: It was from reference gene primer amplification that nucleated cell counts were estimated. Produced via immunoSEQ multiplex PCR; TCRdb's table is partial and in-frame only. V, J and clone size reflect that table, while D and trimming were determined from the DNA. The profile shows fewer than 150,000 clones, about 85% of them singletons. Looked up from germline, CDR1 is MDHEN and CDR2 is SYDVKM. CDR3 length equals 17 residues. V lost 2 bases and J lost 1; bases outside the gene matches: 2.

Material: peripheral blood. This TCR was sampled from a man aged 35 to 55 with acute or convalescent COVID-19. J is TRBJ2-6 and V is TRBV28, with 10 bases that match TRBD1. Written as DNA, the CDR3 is TGTGCCAGCAGTTTAAGGACAGGGGGATCTGGGGCCAACGTCCTGACTTTC. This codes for CASSLRTGGSGANVLTF.